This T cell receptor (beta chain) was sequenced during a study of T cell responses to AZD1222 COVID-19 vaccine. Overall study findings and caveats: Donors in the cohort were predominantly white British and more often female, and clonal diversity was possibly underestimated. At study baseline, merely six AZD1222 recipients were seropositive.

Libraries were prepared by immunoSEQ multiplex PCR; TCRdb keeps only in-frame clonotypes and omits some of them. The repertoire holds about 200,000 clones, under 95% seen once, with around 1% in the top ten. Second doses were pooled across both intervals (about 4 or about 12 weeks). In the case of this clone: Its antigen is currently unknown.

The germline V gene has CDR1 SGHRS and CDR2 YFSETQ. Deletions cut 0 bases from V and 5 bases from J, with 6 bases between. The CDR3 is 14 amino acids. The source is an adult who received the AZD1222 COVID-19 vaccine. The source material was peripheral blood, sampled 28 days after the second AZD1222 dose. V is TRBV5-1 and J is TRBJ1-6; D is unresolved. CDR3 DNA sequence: TGCGCCAGCAGCTTGGCACGGAATAATTCACCCCTCCACTTT. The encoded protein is CASSLARNNSPLHF.